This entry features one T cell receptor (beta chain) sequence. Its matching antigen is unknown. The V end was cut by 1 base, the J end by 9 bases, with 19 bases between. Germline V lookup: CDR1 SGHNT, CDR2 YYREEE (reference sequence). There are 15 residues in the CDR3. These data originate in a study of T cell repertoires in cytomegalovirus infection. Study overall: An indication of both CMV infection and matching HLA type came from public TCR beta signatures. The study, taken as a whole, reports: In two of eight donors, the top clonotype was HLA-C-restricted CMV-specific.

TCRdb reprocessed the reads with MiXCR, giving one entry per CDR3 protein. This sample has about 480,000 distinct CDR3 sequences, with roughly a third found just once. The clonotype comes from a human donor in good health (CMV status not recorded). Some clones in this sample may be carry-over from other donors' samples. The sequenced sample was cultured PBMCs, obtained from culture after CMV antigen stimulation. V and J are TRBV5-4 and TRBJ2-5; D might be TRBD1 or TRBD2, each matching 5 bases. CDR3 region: CASSLRSTPGTAQYF. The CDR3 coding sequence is TGTGCCAGCAGCTTGAGGTCTACGCCGGGGACGGCCCAGTACTTC. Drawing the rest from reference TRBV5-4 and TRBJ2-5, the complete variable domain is ETGVTQSPTHLIKTRGQQVTLRCSSQSGHNTVSWYQQALGQGPQFIFQYYREEENGRGNFPPRFSGLQFPNYSSELNVNALELDDSALYLCASSLRSTPGTAQYFGPGTRLLVL.